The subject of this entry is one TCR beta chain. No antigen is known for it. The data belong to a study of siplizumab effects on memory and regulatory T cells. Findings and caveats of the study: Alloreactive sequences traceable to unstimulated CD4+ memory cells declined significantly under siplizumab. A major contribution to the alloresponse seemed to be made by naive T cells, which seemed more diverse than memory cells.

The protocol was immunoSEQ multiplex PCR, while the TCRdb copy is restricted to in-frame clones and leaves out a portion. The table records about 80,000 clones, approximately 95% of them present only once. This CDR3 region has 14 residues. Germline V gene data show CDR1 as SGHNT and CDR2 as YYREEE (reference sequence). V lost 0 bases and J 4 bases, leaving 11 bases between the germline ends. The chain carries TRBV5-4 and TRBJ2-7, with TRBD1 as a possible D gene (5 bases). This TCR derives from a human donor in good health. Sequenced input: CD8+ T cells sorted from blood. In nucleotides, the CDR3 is TGTGCCAGCAGCTTGGGCTGGGGCTCATACGAGCAGTACTTC. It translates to CASSLGWGSYEQYF.